Listed below are T cell receptor beta chains from one sample, sequenced in a study of T cells after yellow fever vaccination. TCRdb reanalysed the 5' RACE reads using MiXCR and keeps one entry per CDR3 protein. The sample consists of some 120,000 distinct CDR3 sequences, 8.4% of them appearing once. The input for sequencing was CD8+ T cells sorted from PBMCs, taken 45 days after the yellow fever booster vaccination. The source is a man in his thirties or forties who received the YFV17D yellow fever vaccine. CDR3s include the opening cysteine and the closing phenylalanine or tryptophan. Each record gives: D gene, clone size, V gene, J gene, CDR3 protein, CDR3 DNA. The D gene is left open where the match is weak. For some rows the clone size is stated as once, few or many, or as a class when expanded; others skip it.

>-|many|TRBV7-9|TRBJ2-2
CASSIPSDTGELFF
TGTGCCAGCAGTATCCCTAGCGACACCGGGGAGCTGTTTTTT
>TRBD2|few|TRBV4-1|TRBJ2-5
CASSQEASGNQETQYF
TGCGCCAGCAGCCAAGAGGCTAGCGGGAACCAAGAGACCCAGTACTTC
>-|-|TRBV3-1|TRBJ2-1
CASSQVGDPHNEQFF
TGTGCCAGCAGCCAAGTGGGAGACCCCCACAATGAGCAGTTCTTC
>TRBD2|many|TRBV5-1|TRBJ2-7
CASSLASGYEQYF
TGCGCCAGCAGCTTGGCTAGCGGCTACGAGCAGTACTTC
>-|many|TRBV11-1|TRBJ2-7
CASSFSSGVRAGRSSYEQYF
TGTGCCAGCAGCTTTAGCTCTGGAGTTCGGGCAGGTAGGAGTTCCTACGAGCAGTACTTC
>TRBD1|many|TRBV20-1|TRBJ2-1
CSARRQGHNNEQFF
TGCAGTGCTAGAAGACAGGGGCACAACAATGAGCAGTTCTTC
>-|many|TRBV10-3|TRBJ2-5
CASEPSNQETQYF
TGTGCCAGCGAGCCCTCCAACCAAGAGACCCAGTACTTC
>TRBD1|many|TRBV12-3/TRBV12-4|TRBJ2-7
CASSLPTGGTYEQYF
TGTGCCAGCAGTTTACCGACAGGGGGTACCTACGAGCAGTACTTC
>TRBD2|many|TRBV9|TRBJ2-1
CASSDPAGLANYNEQFF
TGTGCCAGCAGCGACCCCGCGGGACTAGCGAACTACAATGAGCAGTTCTTC
>-|many|TRBV7-9|TRBJ2-1
CASSWAGMVEQFF
TGTGCCAGCAGTTGGGCCGGAATGGTTGAGCAGTTCTTC
>-|few|TRBV14|TRBJ2-2
CASSRLGGSTGELFF
TGTGCCAGCAGCCGCCTCGGAGGGAGTACCGGGGAGCTGTTTTTT
>-|-|TRBV12-3/TRBV12-4|TRBJ1-1
CASILALLGNTEAFF
TGTGCCAGCATTCTAGCCTTATTAGGGAACACTGAAGCTTTCTTT
>-|many|TRBV11-2|TRBJ2-2
CASRGWGELFF
TGTGCCAGCAGAGGTTGGGGGGAGCTGTTTTTT
>TRBD2|many|TRBV5-1|TRBJ2-3
CASSLAGGLDTQYF
TGCGCCAGCAGCCTTGCGGGAGGGTTGGATACGCAGTATTTT
>-|many|TRBV29-1|TRBJ2-5
CSVENWMGETQYF
TGCAGCGTTGAAAACTGGATGGGAGAGACCCAGTACTTC
>TRBD2|many|TRBV7-9|TRBJ2-7
CASSLGLGTRSYEQYF
TGTGCCAGCAGCTTAGGACTCGGGACTAGATCCTACGAGCAGTACTTC
>-|many|TRBV29-1|TRBJ2-7
CSVRVLSYEQYF
TGCAGCGTTCGGGTCCTTTCCTACGAGCAGTACTTC
>-|once|TRBV6-1|TRBJ2-1
CASKPQGRHNEQFF
TGTGCCAGCAAACCTCAGGGCAGGCACAATGAGCAGTTCTTC
>TRBD1|many|TRBV20-1|TRBJ2-1
CSARDAGDRGYNEQFF
TGCAGTGCTAGAGACGCGGGGGACAGGGGCTACAATGAGCAGTTCTTC
>TRBD1|many|TRBV27|TRBJ2-5
CASLGQGKETQYF
TGTGCCAGTTTAGGACAGGGGAAAGAGACCCAGTACTTC
>TRBD1|few|TRBV4-3|TRBJ2-3
CASSPGQGSDTQYF
TGCGCCAGCAGCCCGGGACAGGGCTCAGATACGCAGTATTTT
>-|few|TRBV4-3|TRBJ2-2
CASSQDIEPPGELFF
TGCGCCAGCAGCCAAGATATCGAGCCCCCCGGGGAGCTGTTTTTT
>TRBD1|many|TRBV7-6|TRBJ2-7
CASSLDLTGETYEQYF
TGTGCCAGCAGCTTAGACTTGACAGGGGAAACCTACGAGCAGTACTTC
>-|once|TRBV11-2|TRBJ2-2
CASSLSQTNTGELFF
TGTGCCAGCAGCTTAAGTCAGACGAACACCGGGGAGCTGTTTTTT
>TRBD1|-|TRBV20-1|TRBJ2-7
CSASYGQGAYEQYF
TGCAGTGCCAGTTATGGACAGGGGGCCTACGAGCAGTACTTC
>-|-|TRBV7-2|TRBJ1-2
CASSLVGLGFDGYTF
TGTGCCAGCAGCTTAGTCGGACTGGGTTTTGATGGCTACACCTTC
>-|many|TRBV6-5|TRBJ2-2
CASRTGPGELFF
TGTGCCAGCAGGACAGGTCCCGGGGAGCTGTTTTTT
>TRBD2|many|TRBV7-2|TRBJ2-5
CASSLSGRALETQYF
TGTGCCAGCAGCTTAAGCGGGAGGGCCTTAGAGACCCAGTACTTC
>TRBD2|many|TRBV20-1|TRBJ2-7
CSARDTSGTSYEQYF
TGCAGTGCTAGAGATACTAGCGGGACCTCCTACGAGCAGTACTTC
>-|-|TRBV7-2|TRBJ1-1
CASSLGTDEAFF
TGTGCCAGCAGCTTAGGGACGGATGAAGCTTTCTTT
>TRBD2|many|TRBV5-1|TRBJ2-1
CASSPTPDPGTRRNEQFF
TGCGCCAGCAGCCCGACCCCGGACCCGGGGACTAGGAGGAATGAGCAGTTCTTC
>-|-|TRBV2|TRBJ2-3
CASTKQRDIPFGDTQYF
TGTGCCAGCACTAAACAGCGGGACATTCCCTTTGGAGATACGCAGTATTTT
>-|many|TRBV4-1|TRBJ1-5
CASSPTVEQPQHF
TGCGCCAGCAGCCCGACAGTGGAACAGCCCCAGCATTTT
>-|-|TRBV27|TRBJ2-1
CASSFPGSLGEQFF
TGTGCCAGCAGCTTCCCGGGGTCCCTGGGGGAGCAGTTCTTC
>-|many|TRBV7-9|TRBJ2-5
CASSVVRETQYF
TGTGCCAGCAGCGTTGTGCGTGAGACCCAGTACTTC
>TRBD2|many|TRBV12-3/TRBV12-4|TRBJ2-7
CASSLELAGSYEQYF
TGTGCCAGCAGTTTAGAACTAGCGGGGTCCTACGAGCAGTACTTC
>-|many|TRBV4-3|TRBJ2-3
CASSQEGGARPTDTQYF
TGCGCCAGCAGCCAAGAGGGCGGGGCCCGTCCCACAGATACGCAGTATTTT
>TRBD2|-|TRBV7-9|TRBJ2-3
CASSLLAGGSTDTQYF
TGTGCCAGCAGCTTACTAGCGGGAGGGAGCACAGATACGCAGTATTTT
>-|-|TRBV9|TRBJ2-7
CASSDVQDTYEQYF
TGTGCCAGCAGCGATGTACAGGATACCTACGAGCAGTACTTC
>TRBD1|many|TRBV18|TRBJ2-7
CASSPRETGYEQYF
TGTGCCAGCTCACCACGAGAGACAGGGTACGAGCAGTACTTC
>-|-|TRBV6-2/TRBV6-3|TRBJ2-7
CASSYGHEQYF
TGTGCCAGCAGTTACGGGCACGAGCAGTACTTC
>TRBD1|few|TRBV7-2|TRBJ2-7
CASSFPPDRVQHEQYF
TGTGCCAGCAGCTTCCCTCCCGACAGGGTTCAACACGAGCAGTACTTC
>TRBD2|many|TRBV4-2|TRBJ2-7
CASSQGSGTTGSYEQYF
TGTGCCAGCAGCCAAGGTTCCGGGACTACTGGGTCCTACGAGCAGTACTTC
>-|many|TRBV2|TRBJ2-1
CASSEYEQFF
TGTGCCAGCAGTGAATATGAGCAGTTCTTC
>-|many|TRBV20-1|TRBJ2-1
CSAEEARYNEQFF
TGCAGTGCTGAGGAGGCGAGGTACAATGAGCAGTTCTTC